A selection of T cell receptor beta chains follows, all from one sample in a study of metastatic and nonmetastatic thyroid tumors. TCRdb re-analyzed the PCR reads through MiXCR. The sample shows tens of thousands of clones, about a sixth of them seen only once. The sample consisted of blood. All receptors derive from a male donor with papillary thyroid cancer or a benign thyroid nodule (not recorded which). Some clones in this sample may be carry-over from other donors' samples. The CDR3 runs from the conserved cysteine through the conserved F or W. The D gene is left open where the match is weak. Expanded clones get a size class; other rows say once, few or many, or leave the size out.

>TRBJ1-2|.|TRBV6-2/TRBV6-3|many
TGTGCCAGCAGTTACGGTCAGGGAGGCGGTATATATGGCTACACCTTC
CASSYGQGGGIYGYTF
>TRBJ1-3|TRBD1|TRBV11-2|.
TGTGCCAGCAGCTCGTGGACAGGGTCCGGCTCTGGAAACACCATATATTTT
CASSSWTGSGSGNTIYF
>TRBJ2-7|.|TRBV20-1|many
TGCAGTGCTAGAGGGACTGCCTCCTACGAGCAGTACTTC
CSARGTASYEQYF
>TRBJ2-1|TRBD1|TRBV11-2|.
TGTGCCAGCAGCTCGAGACAGGGGGCCAGCGGCAATGAGCAGTTCTTC
CASSSRQGASGNEQFF
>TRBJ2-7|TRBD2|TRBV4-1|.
TGCGCCAGCAGCCAAGAGATCGTAGAGGCGGGGGAAACCAGATACGAGCAGTACTTC
CASSQEIVEAGETRYEQYF
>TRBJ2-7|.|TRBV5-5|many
TGTGCCAGCAGCCGAGGGGTCATAGATTCCTACGAGCAGTACTTC
CASSRGVIDSYEQYF
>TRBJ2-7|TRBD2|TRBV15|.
TGTGCCACCAGCAGAGATCGGGAGGCCTACGAGCAGTACTTC
CATSRDREAYEQYF
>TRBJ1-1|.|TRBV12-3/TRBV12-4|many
TGTGCCAGCAGCCTCGGGGCCAGTAGCACTGAAGCTTTCTTT
CASSLGASSTEAFF
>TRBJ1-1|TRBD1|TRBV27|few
TGTGCCAGCAGTTTATCGAGGGTGGGGGGGACAGGTGAAGCTTTCTTT
CASSLSRVGGTGEAFF
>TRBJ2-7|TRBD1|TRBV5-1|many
TGCGCCAGCAGCTTGGCCGGGACAGGGAGCTCCTACGAGCAGTACTTC
CASSLAGTGSSYEQYF
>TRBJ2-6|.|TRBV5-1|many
TGCGCCAGCAGCTCTGGGGCCAACGTCCTGACTTTC
CASSSGANVLTF
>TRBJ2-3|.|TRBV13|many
TGTGCCAGCAGCCCCGTTCCGGCGGGCGGTACGCAGTATTTT
CASSPVPAGGTQYF
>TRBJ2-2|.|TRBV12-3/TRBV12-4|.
TGTGCCAGTAGTTCTCTGGGTGGCGGCCCCACCGTGGAGCTGTTTTTT
CASSSLGGGPTVELFF
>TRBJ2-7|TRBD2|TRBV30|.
TGTGCCTGGAACCTTGGACTAGCGGGGGAGCAGTACTTC
CAWNLGLAGEQYF
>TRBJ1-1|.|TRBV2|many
TGTGCCAGCAGAGGGCAGGGTGAAGCTTTCTTT
CASRGQGEAFF
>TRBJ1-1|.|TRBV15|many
TGTGCCACCAGCAGAGATCGAAGGCAGGGACCGAACACTGAAGCTTTCTTT
CATSRDRRQGPNTEAFF
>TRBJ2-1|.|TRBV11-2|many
TGTGCCAGCGGCGTGGAATCCGGTAACTCCTACAATGAGCAGTTCTTC
CASGVESGNSYNEQFF
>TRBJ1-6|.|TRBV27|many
TGTGCCAGCAGTGGTGGGGCGGGTTCACCCCTCCACTTT
CASSGGAGSPLHF
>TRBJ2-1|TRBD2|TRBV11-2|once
TGTGCCAGCAGCTTCCGGACTAGCGGGCTTTACAATGAGCAGTTCTTC
CASSFRTSGLYNEQFF
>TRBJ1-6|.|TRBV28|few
TGTGCCAGCAGTTTAGAGCCTAATTATAATTCACCCCTCCACTTT
CASSLEPNYNSPLHF
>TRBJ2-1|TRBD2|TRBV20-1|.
TGCAGTGCCAGGACTAGCGGATACAATGAGCAGTTCTTC
CSARTSGYNEQFF
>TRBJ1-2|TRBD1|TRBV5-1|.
TGCGTCAGCAGCCTAGGACAGGGGAGATGGGGCTACACCTTC
CVSSLGQGRWGYTF
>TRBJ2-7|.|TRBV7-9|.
TGTGCCAGCAGCCGAGAGGGGTTTCACGAGCAGTACTTC
CASSREGFHEQYF
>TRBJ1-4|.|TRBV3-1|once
TGTGCCAGCAGCCAAGCCGAAAAACTGTTTTTT
CASSQAEKLFF
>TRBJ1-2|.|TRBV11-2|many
TGTGCCAGCAGCTTAGATGCAGGGGACTACTATGGCTACACCTTC
CASSLDAGDYYGYTF
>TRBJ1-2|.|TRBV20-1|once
TGCAGTGCTAGAGGCAACATTCTTAACTATGGCTACACCTTC
CSARGNILNYGYTF
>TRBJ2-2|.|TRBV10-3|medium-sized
TGTGCCATGTCGATACCGGGACCCCACACCGGGGAGCTGTTTTTT
CAMSIPGPHTGELFF
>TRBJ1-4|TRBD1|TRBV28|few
TGTGCCAGCAGATCCGGGACAGGGTACGAAAAACTGTTTTTT
CASRSGTGYEKLFF
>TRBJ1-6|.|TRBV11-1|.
TGTGCCAGCAGCTCCACGGGGGGAGATAATTCACCCCTCCACTTT
CASSSTGGDNSPLHF
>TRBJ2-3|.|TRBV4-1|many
TGCGCCAGCAGCCAAGACCATGCGGCAGGACGGGGGGATACGCAGTATTTT
CASSQDHAAGRGDTQYF
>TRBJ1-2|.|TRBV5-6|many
TGTGCCAGCAGCTTGCAGGTGCGCTATGGCTACACCTTC
CASSLQVRYGYTF
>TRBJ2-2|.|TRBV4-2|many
TGTGCCAGCAGCCAGGCGGAGGGGCCTACCGGGGAGCTGTTTTTT
CASSQAEGPTGELFF
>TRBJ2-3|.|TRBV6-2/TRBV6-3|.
TGTGCCAGCAGTAGGGATAGCGGCTCTGGATCCACAGATACGCAGTATTTT
CASSRDSGSGSTDTQYF
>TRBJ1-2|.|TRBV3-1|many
TGTGCCAGCAGCCAAGGCCTGGCGGGATCGAATGGCTACACCTTC
CASSQGLAGSNGYTF
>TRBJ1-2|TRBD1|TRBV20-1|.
TGCAGTGCTAGACCCCCCGACAGGGGCGACGGCTACACCTTC
CSARPPDRGDGYTF
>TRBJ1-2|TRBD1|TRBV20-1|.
TGCAGTGCTTCATTTACCGGGACAGATAACTATGGCTACACCTTC
CSASFTGTDNYGYTF
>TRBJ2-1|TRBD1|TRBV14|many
TGTGCCAGCAGCCCCCGACAGGGTGTTTACAATGAGCAGTTCTTC
CASSPRQGVYNEQFF
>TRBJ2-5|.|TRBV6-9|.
TGTGCCAGCAGTTACACGGACGGTAAATATTACTTC
CASSYTDGKYYF
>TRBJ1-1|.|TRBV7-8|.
TGTGCCAGCAGCGGACTGGTAAAGGGCACGGGTAAGAACACTGAAGCTTTCTTT
CASSGLVKGTGKNTEAFF
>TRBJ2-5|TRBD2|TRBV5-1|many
TGCGCCAGCAGCTATGGGACTAGCGGGGGAGAGACCCAGTACTTC
CASSYGTSGGETQYF
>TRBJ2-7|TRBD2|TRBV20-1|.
TGCAGTGCTCTCCTAGCGGGAAGCTACGAGCAGTACTTC
CSALLAGSYEQYF
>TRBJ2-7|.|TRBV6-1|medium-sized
TGTGCCAGCAGTGACTACGAGCAGTACTTC
CASSDYEQYF
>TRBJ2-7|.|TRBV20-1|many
TGCAGTGCTAGTAACCCGGGACCAGTCTACGAGCAGTACTTC
CSASNPGPVYEQYF
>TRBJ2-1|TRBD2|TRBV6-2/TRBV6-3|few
TGTGCCAGCAGATTTAGCGGGGGAGGCTCCTACAATGAGCAGTTCTTC
CASRFSGGGSYNEQFF
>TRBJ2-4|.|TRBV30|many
TGTGCCTGGGGATGGCCCAGAAACATTCAGTACTTC
CAWGWPRNIQYF
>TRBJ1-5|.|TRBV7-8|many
TGTGCCAGCAGCTTAAGCATGAATCAGCCCCAGCATTTT
CASSLSMNQPQHF
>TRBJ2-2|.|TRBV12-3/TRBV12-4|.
TGTGCCAGCAGTTTAAACTTACAGCTGGTCGGGGAGCTGTTCTTT
CASSLNLQLVGELFF